This T cell receptor (beta chain) was observed in a study of beta chain features in type 1 diabetes. This clone turned up a few times. Looked up from germline, CDR1 is SEHNR and CDR2 is FQNEAQ (reference sequence). V gave up 6 bases and J gave up 1 base, with 12 bases separating them. The CDR3 runs to 14 residues. Reverse transcribing all isolated RNA meant expressed TCRB transcripts were sequenced. Sequenced by immunoSEQ multiplex PCR; TCRdb stores in-frame clones only, minus some. There are 900,000 or so clones in the sample; roughly 16% occur only once, and around 0.02% lies in the top ten. Blood was collected once per donor into heparin, averaging about 0.12 L.

The source of this sequence is a woman aged 18-29 years in good health. The sample was naive CD4+ T cells from blood. The genes are TRBV7-9 and TRBJ1-1, with D possibly matching TRBD1 (5 bases). CDR3 residues: CASSNRGENTEAFF. CDR3 in DNA: TGTGCCAGCAGTAATAGGGGAGAGAACACTGAAGCTTTCTTT.